The 16 T cell receptor beta chains below come from one sample, sequenced in a study of cytomegalovirus exposure and HLA in healthy donors. 60 Vbeta and 13 Jbeta primers were used in PCR. Sequencing was performed with immunoSEQ multiplex PCR; in TCRdb, only in-frame clones are kept and a portion is missing. This table holds 150,000 to 200,000 clones, around four fifths found once. Sequencing used PBMCs. These receptors originate from a male donor in good health and CMV-seropositive.

The gene calls are TRBV12-5 and TRBJ2-5; D might be TRBD2 (6 bases). Trimming left V 8 bases short and J 3 bases short, with 19 bases between. The CDR3 spans 15 residues. From germline, CDR1 is LGHNT and CDR2 FRNRAP. CDR3 in amino acids: CASTAPGLGKETQYF. In DNA, the CDR3 is TGTGCTAGTACCGCCCCGGGACTCGGGAAAGAGACCCAGTACTTC.

The chain employs TRBV9 and TRBJ1-1; D possibly corresponds to TRBD1 (6 bases). In germline, CDR1 is SGDLS, CDR2 YYNGEE. The V gene lost 0 bases and the J gene lost 2 bases, with 8 bases spanning the gap. The CDR3 has 14 residues. The CDR3 DNA sequence: TGTGCCAGCAGCGTAGGGGACATCAACACTGAAGCTTTCTTT. This sequence encodes CASSVGDINTEAFF. The full variable domain, rest sourced from reference TRBV9 and TRBJ1-1, is DSGVTQTPKHLITATGQRVTLRCSPRSGDLSVYWYQQSLDQGLQFLIQYYNGEERAKGNILERFSAQQFPDLHSELNLSSLELGDSALYFCASSVGDINTEAFFGQGTRLTVV.

The genes are TRBV5-6 and TRBJ2-3; 8 bases align to TRBD2. The CDR3 covers 13 residues. Per the germline V gene, CDR1 is SGHDT and CDR2 is YYEEEE. Losses at the gene ends were 4 bases for V and 9 bases for J; bases not matched to a gene: 7. The CDR3 sequence: CASSPGGADTQYF. CDR3 DNA: TGTGCCAGCAGCCCCGGGGGGGCCGACACGCAGTATTTT.

This chain joins TRBV9 and TRBJ2-5, with D possibly TRBD2 on 5 matching bases. Germline assignment: CDR1 SGDLS and CDR2 YYNGEE. The CDR3 sequence is 14 residues long. V was cut by 4 bases and J by 5 bases, with 15 bases left in between. The CDR3 nucleotides read TGTGCCAGCAGCTTTCAACTAGAGGCGGAGACCCAGTACTTC. Amino acid sequence: CASSFQLEAETQYF.

In its sample, this clone was seen once. The gene calls are TRBV9 and TRBJ2-3, with 7 bases lining up with TRBD2. V was pared by 6 bases and J by 4 bases, with 11 bases of the junction left unmatched. Germline-derived CDR1 and CDR2 are SGDLS and YYNGEE. The CDR3 is 15 residues long. The CDR3 region is CASNPSGESPDTQYF. CDR3 in DNA: TGTGCCAGCAACCCGAGCGGGGAGTCCCCAGATACGCAGTATTTT.

V is TRBV7-2 and J is TRBJ2-5; maybe TRBD2 (6 bases). The V gene's germline CDR1 is SGHTA and CDR2 FQGNSA. The CDR3 extends over 13 amino acids. V lost 4 bases and J 5 bases, leaving 11 bases between the germline ends. The chain's CDR3 is CASSSRGGETQYF. The DNA for the CDR3 is TGTGCCAGCAGCTCTCGGGGAGGCGAGACCCAGTACTTC.

This clone was seen just once. The chain links TRBV10-3 to TRBJ1-6, with D possibly matching TRBD1 (5 bases). Germline CDR1 is ENHRY and CDR2 is SYGVKD. The CDR3 has 18 residues. V was trimmed by 0 bases and J by 0 bases, leaving 12 bases between them. CDR3 coding DNA: TGTGCCATCAGTGAGTCGGGGACTCAGAGCTCCTATAATTCACCCCTCCACTTT. Its translation is CAISESGTQSSYNSPLHF.

The chain combines TRBV11-2 with TRBJ1-3; D remains ambiguous. This CDR3 contains 15 residues. Germline V gene sequence: CDR1 SGHAT, CDR2 FQNNGV. The germline V and J ends were trimmed by 8 bases and 0 bases, with 14 bases remaining between them. The CDR3 DNA follows: TGTGCCAGCCGTGGACTTCTGAGCTCTGGAAACACCATATATTTT. Protein sequence: CASRGLLSSGNTIYF.

This clone was observed a handful of times. The rearrangement joins TRBV30 to TRBJ1-1, with D perhaps matching TRBD1 (5 bases). From germline, CDR1 is GTSNPN and CDR2 SVGIG (reference sequence). The CDR3 runs to 15 residues. Trimming took off 5 bases at V and 5 bases at J, with 21 bases between the two ends. CDR3 in amino acids: CAWEPQGVRGTEAFF. CDR3 DNA: TGTGCCTGGGAGCCTCAAGGGGTTCGTGGGACTGAAGCTTTCTTT.

This chain connects TRBV2 to TRBJ2-1; D is ambiguous. The germline CDR1 and CDR2 sequences are SNHLY and FYNNEI. The CDR3 covers 14 residues. V lost 3 bases to trimming and J lost 5 bases, with 11 bases between them. CDR3 in amino acids: CASSDPTPDNEQFF. The CDR3 DNA sequence: TGTGCCAGCAGTGACCCCACACCCGACAATGAGCAGTTCTTC.

This clone occurred once. The chain joins TRBV7-3 to TRBJ2-5; possibly TRBD2 for D (6 bases). Germline CDR1 reads SGHTA; CDR2 reads FQGTGA. Trimming took 5 bases from V and 5 from J, leaving 12 bases between them. The CDR3 covers 13 residues. For the CDR3, the DNA is TGTGCCAGCAGCGGAGGGGATACCGAGACCCAGTACTTC. Translated, it gives CASSGGDTETQYF.

CDR3 DNA sequence: TGTGCCAGCAGTTACTCCGACAGGGTCAAGGCTGAAGCTTTCTTT. It is translated as CASSYSDRVKAEAFF. J is TRBJ1-1 and V is TRBV6-5; 7 nucleotides align to TRBD1. The V gene's germline CDR1 is MNHEY and CDR2 SVGAGI. V trimming: 0 bases; J trimming: 6 bases; junction bases outside the gene matches: 7. The CDR3 is 15 amino acids.

This clone was counted only a few times. The chain joins TRBV4-1 to TRBJ1-2, with 7 bases aligning to TRBD1. The germline V gene has CDR1 MGHRA and CDR2 YSYEKL. V was pared by 2 bases and J by 5 bases, with 11 bases of the junction left unmatched. The CDR3 has 16 amino acids. CDR3 sequence (DNA): TGCGCCAGCAGCCAACCGACGAGGGGGCGCCGGTATGGCTACACCTTC. Amino acid sequence: CASSQPTRGRRYGYTF.

The CDR3 protein is CASSRGGVEAAKNIQYF. CDR3 in DNA: TGTGCCAGCAGCCGAGGGGGCGTGGAAGCAGCCAAAAACATTCAGTACTTC. The chain combines TRBV11-2 with TRBJ2-4; TRBD1 matches 7 bases. The CDR3 is made up of 17 amino acids. Per the germline V gene, CDR1 is SGHAT and CDR2 is FQNNGV. The ends lost 5 bases at V and 0 bases at J; junction bases unmatched: 10.

This clone was seen at least ten times. The V call is TRBV19, the J call TRBJ2-5; D may be TRBD2 (5 bases). In germline, CDR1 is LNHDA, CDR2 SQIVND (reference sequence). The germline V and J ends were trimmed by 11 bases and 2 bases, with 18 bases remaining between them. This CDR3 has 14 amino acids. CDR3 sequence (DNA): TGTGCCTCCTTACCGGCGGGTTCTCAAGAGACCCAGTACTTC. Its protein product is CASLPAGSQETQYF. Full variable domain (outside the CDR3, taken from reference TRBV19 and TRBJ2-5): DGGITQSPKYLFRKEGQNVTLSCEQNLNHDAMYWYRQDPGQGLRLIYYSQIVNDFQKGDIAEGYSVSREKKESFPLTVTSAQKNPTAFYLCASLPAGSQETQYFGPGTRLLVL.

The chain employs TRBV5-1 and TRBJ2-7; 12 bases map to TRBD2. The V gene's germline CDR1 is SGHRS and CDR2 YFSETQ. The J segment lost 5 bases and the V segment lost 0 bases, leaving 0 bases of the junction unmatched. This CDR3 spans 14 amino acids. CDR3 sequence (DNA): TGCGCCAGCAGCTTGGGGACTAGCGGGAACGAGCAGTACTTC. It is translated as CASSLGTSGNEQYF.